Presented here are 14 T cell receptor beta chains from one specimen sequenced in a study of cytomegalovirus exposure and HLA in healthy donors. PCR was performed using 60 Vbeta and 13 Jbeta primers. Generated by immunoSEQ multiplex PCR, the TCRdb table keeps only in-frame clones and is missing some. The profile covers approximately 190,000 clones, with approximately 78% appearing a single time and roughly 0.73% taken by the ten largest. Sequencing was done on a sample of PBMCs. The receptors were gathered from a woman younger than 35 in good health and CMV-seronegative.

The CDR3 DNA reads as TGTGCCTGGAGTGTGGGCAGCAGCTCCTACAATGAGCAGTTCTTC. It is translated as CAWSVGSSSYNEQFF. The genes are TRBV30 and TRBJ2-1; D unclear. Germline-derived CDR1 and CDR2 are GTSNPN and SVGIG (reference sequence). The germline V and J ends were trimmed by 0 bases and 0 bases, with 9 bases remaining between them. CDR3 size: 15 residues.

The chain joins TRBV4-1 to TRBJ2-5; unclear D gene. The CDR3 consists of 15 residues. CDR1 and CDR2 (germline): MGHRA, YSYEKL. Trimming took off 0 bases at V and 5 bases at J, with 13 bases between the two ends. CDR3 nucleotides: TGCGCCAGCAGCCAAGAGGAGACGACCCCGGAGACCCAGTACTTC. Its translation: CASSQEETTPETQYF.

The rearrangement joins TRBV2 to TRBJ2-7; TRBD2 matches 14 bases. The CDR3 extends over 15 amino acids. From germline, CDR1 is SNHLY and CDR2 FYNNEI. V shed 7 bases, J shed 5 bases, and the junction held 7 bases outside the gene matches. CDR3 in DNA: TGTGCCAGCAAATTGGGACTAGCGGGAGTCCACGAGCAGTACTTC. Residues: CASKLGLAGVHEQYF.

The rearrangement links TRBV10-1 to TRBJ2-7; D not resolved. V lost 0 bases to trimming and J lost 0 bases, with 15 bases between them. The CDR3 runs to 17 residues. Per germline, CDR1 WNHNN and CDR2 SYGVQD (reference sequence). In DNA, the CDR3 is TGCGCCAGCAGTGAGTCGATATTTGACGGAGTCTCCTACGAGCAGTACTTC. It codes for CASSESIFDGVSYEQYF.

This chain joins TRBV30 and TRBJ2-3; 9 positions match TRBD2. CDR3 length: 16 amino acids. Germline CDR1 is GTSNPN and CDR2 is SVGIG (reference sequence). Losses at the gene ends were 3 bases for V and 4 bases for J; bases not matched to a gene: 11. The CDR3 nucleotides are TGTGCCTGGAGCCCTACCGGGACTAGCTACTCAGATACGCAGTATTTT. This gives the protein CAWSPTGTSYSDTQYF.

The chain recombines TRBV4-1 with TRBJ2-3; 12 nucleotides line up with TRBD2. This CDR3 contains 17 residues. Germline values: CDR1 MGHRA, CDR2 YSYEKL. J gave up 0 bases and V 0 bases, and 1 base lay outside the gene matches. CDR3 sequence (DNA): TGCGCCAGCAGCCAAGATGGGACTAGCGGGAGCACAGATACGCAGTATTTT. It yields the protein CASSQDGTSGSTDTQYF.

V usage is TRBV5-1 and J usage is TRBJ1-3; 8 bases line up with TRBD1. The CDR3 contains 16 residues. The germline V gene has CDR1 SGHRS and CDR2 YFSETQ. J lost 1 base, V lost 2 bases, and 5 bases had no gene match. CDR3 nucleotides: TGCGCCAGCAGCTTACTACAGGGGGTTTCTGGAAACACCATATATTTT. It specifies CASSLLQGVSGNTIYF.

The DNA for the CDR3 is TGCGCCAGCAGCTTGAATGCGGGAAGCTCCTACGAGCAGTACTTC. This encodes CASSLNAGSSYEQYF. V is TRBV5-1 and J is TRBJ2-7; a possible D gene is TRBD2 (6 bases). The CDR3 loop spans 15 amino acids. From germline, CDR1 is SGHRS and CDR2 YFSETQ. The V end was cut by 1 base, the J end by 0 bases, with 11 bases between.

V and J are TRBV21-1 and TRBJ2-3; TRBD1 is the table's D call, not checked against the DNA. TRBV21-1 represents a pseudogene. CDR3 length: 18 amino acids. CDR3 in DNA: TGTGCCAGCAGCAAGGGGCAGGGGGCAAATCCCGGCACAGATACGCAGTATTTT. It codes for CASSKGQGANPGTDTQYF.

This sequence joins TRBV7-8 and TRBJ1-2; the D gene is possibly TRBD1 (5 bases). The CDR3 sequence is 14 residues long. From germline, CDR1 is SGHVS and CDR2 FQNEAQ. V dropped 5 bases and J dropped 7 bases, with 17 bases sitting between them. CDR3 loop: CASSPSAGPSGYTF. The CDR3 coding sequence is TGTGCCAGCAGCCCATCGGCGGGGCCGAGTGGCTACACCTTC.

The V and J genes are TRBV19 and TRBJ2-3; perhaps TRBD2 as D (6 bases). V was cut by 4 bases and J by 4 bases, with 18 bases left in between. The germline V gene encodes CDR1 LNHDA and CDR2 SQIVND (reference sequence). This CDR3 spans 16 amino acids. CDR3 nucleotides: TGTGCCAGTAGTACCCGGAGGGGACGTTCCCCAGATACGCAGTATTTT. Translated, it gives CASSTRRGRSPDTQYF.

This clone appeared once. The rearrangement links TRBV6-6 to TRBJ1-2; 7 nucleotides align to TRBD1. CDR1 is MNHNY, CDR2 SVGAGI, per germline (reference sequence). The CDR3 runs 13 residues. J was trimmed by 9 bases and V by 4 bases; bases with no gene match: 8. The DNA of the CDR3 is TGTGCCAGCAGTTCGACAGGGTGGGAGAGCTACACCTTC. It specifies CASSSTGWESYTF.

The rearrangement uses TRBV5-1 and TRBJ2-3; maybe TRBD2 (6 bases). Trimming took 4 bases from V and 1 from J, leaving 16 bases between them. Germline CDR1 is SGHRS and CDR2 is YFSETQ. This CDR3 has 16 amino acids. Here the CDR3 reads CASSPGSPRGTDTQYF. Here the CDR3 DNA reads TGCGCCAGCAGCCCCGGGAGTCCCCGGGGCACAGATACGCAGTATTTT.

As regards this clone: Other DNA sequences in this specimen translate into the identical CDR3. V is TRBV7-9 and J is TRBJ1-1, with D hard to call. Trimming took off 1 base at V and 3 bases at J, with 6 bases between the two ends. The CDR3 loop spans 13 amino acids. The germline V gene has CDR1 SEHNR and CDR2 FQNEAQ (reference sequence). CDR3 sequence reads: CASSLGLDTEAFF. The DNA of the CDR3 is TGTGCCAGCAGCTTAGGACTGGACACTGAAGCTTTCTTT.